The rows below give T cell receptor beta chains drawn from one sample of a study of blood T cell repertoires in COVID-19. Libraries were prepared by immunoSEQ multiplex PCR; TCRdb keeps only in-frame clonotypes and omits some of them. There are 200,000 to 250,000 clones in the sample; roughly 90% occur only once, and under 6.5% lies in the top ten. What was sequenced was peripheral blood. The source is a man aged 60 to 75 with acute or convalescent COVID-19. Both conserved end residues are part of each CDR3. D genes are given only for firm matches. Size values are once, few and many counts, or a class for expanded clones, and some rows have none.

v_call	d_call	clone_size	j_call	cdr3_aa	cdr3_nt
TRBV29-1	NA	NA	TRBJ2-2	CSVEWQGTGELFF	TGCAGCGTTGAATGGCAGGGAACCGGGGAGCTGTTTTTT
TRBV5-1	TRBD1	NA	TRBJ1-4	CASSDDRALNEKLFF	TGCGCCAGCAGCGATGACAGGGCCCTTAATGAAAAACTGTTTTTT
TRBV6-5	TRBD1	NA	TRBJ1-2	CASKTGANYGYTF	TGTGCCAGCAAAACAGGGGCTAACTATGGCTACACCTTC
TRBV3-1/TRBV3-2	NA	NA	TRBJ2-7	CASSQTRVGEQYF	TGTGCCAGCAGCCAGACCAGGGTAGGAGAGCAGTACTTC
TRBV6-5	NA	NA	TRBJ2-7	CASSSGTYEQYF	TGTGCCAGCAGCAGCGGAACCTACGAGCAGTACTTC
TRBV18	TRBD1	few	TRBJ1-1	CASSDRENTEAFF	TGTGCCAGCTCAGACAGGGAGAACACTGAAGCTTTCTTT
TRBV19	NA	NA	TRBJ2-2	CASSIELSANTGELFF	TGTGCCAGTAGTATCGAATTAAGCGCGAACACCGGGGAGCTGTTTTTT
TRBV6-5	TRBD1	NA	TRBJ2-7	CASRATGLGSYEQYF	TGTGCCAGCAGGGCGACAGGGTTGGGTTCCTACGAGCAGTACTTC
TRBV14	NA	once	TRBJ1-1	CASARQFTEAFF	TGTGCCAGCGCTCGACAGTTCACTGAAGCTTTCTTT
TRBV4-1	TRBD2	NA	TRBJ2-3	CASSQDHDPGGDTQYF	TGCGCCAGCAGCCAAGATCACGACCCGGGGGGAGATACGCAGTATTTT
TRBV7-2	TRBD1	NA	TRBJ1-2	CASSSRTGDNYGYTF	TGTGCCAGCAGCTCCCGGACAGGGGATAACTATGGCTACACCTTC
TRBV28	NA	NA	TRBJ1-2	CASDIDPRPGGYTF	TGTGCCAGCGATATCGACCCCCGACCGGGAGGCTACACCTTC
TRBV5-1	NA	NA	TRBJ1-4	CASSLTGGNEKLFF	TGCGCCAGCAGCTTGACAGGCGGTAATGAAAAACTGTTTTTT
TRBV12-3/TRBV12-4	NA	NA	TRBJ1-5	CASSRDNHQPQHF	TGTGCCAGCAGCCGGGACAACCATCAGCCCCAGCATTTT
TRBV19	TRBD2	NA	TRBJ2-7	CASSISSGTREQYF	TGTGCCAGTAGTATTTCCAGCGGGACGAGGGAGCAGTACTTC
TRBV11-2	NA	NA	TRBJ1-1	CASSLWTPLNTEAFF	TGTGCCAGCAGCTTATGGACACCTCTGAACACTGAAGCTTTCTTT
TRBV28	TRBD1	NA	TRBJ1-4	CASSLGDREFNEKLFF	TGTGCCAGCAGTTTGGGGGACAGAGAGTTTAATGAAAAACTGTTTTTT
TRBV4-1	NA	NA	TRBJ2-2	CASSQTSAGGPPGELFF	TGCGCCAGCAGCCAAACATCGGCAGGAGGGCCACCCGGGGAGCTGTTTTTT
TRBV12-3/TRBV12-4	NA	NA	TRBJ1-6	CASSLGRDSSLHF	TGTGCCAGCAGTTTAGGCCGGGACTCTTCCCTCCACTTT
TRBV28	TRBD2	NA	TRBJ2-1	CASSLLAGGMYNEQFF	TGTGCCAGCAGTTTATTAGCGGGAGGAATGTACAATGAGCAGTTCTTC
TRBV12-5	TRBD1	NA	TRBJ2-1	CASGFVGGGNEQFF	TGTGCTAGTGGTTTTGTAGGGGGCGGGAATGAGCAGTTCTTC
TRBV28	NA	NA	TRBJ1-1	CASSIQGSTNTEAFF	TGTGCCAGCAGTATTCAGGGGAGTACGAACACTGAAGCTTTCTTT
TRBV5-1	TRBD1	NA	TRBJ2-6	CASSFGQGAGANVLTF	TGCGCCAGCAGCTTTGGACAGGGGGCTGGGGCCAACGTCCTGACTTTC
TRBV10-3	NA	NA	TRBJ2-3	CAISRDYTDTQYF	TGTGCCATCAGTAGAGATTACACAGATACGCAGTATTTT
TRBV19	TRBD1	NA	TRBJ2-7	CASSIMDRDYEQYF	TGTGCCAGTAGTATAATGGACAGGGACTACGAGCAGTACTTC
TRBV13	TRBD1	NA	TRBJ1-5	CASSPRDRGHPSNQPQHF	TGTGCCAGCAGCCCCAGGGACAGGGGGCACCCAAGCAATCAGCCCCAGCATTTT
TRBV6-5	NA	NA	TRBJ1-3	CASSLTGSGNTIYF	TGTGCCAGCAGCCTGACAGGCTCTGGAAACACCATATATTTT
TRBV5-6	TRBD1	NA	TRBJ1-5	CASSLFLRTGRDQPQHF	TGTGCCAGCAGCCTTTTTCTTCGGACAGGGCGGGATCAGCCCCAGCATTTT
TRBV9	NA	NA	TRBJ2-7	CASSVEGRGLAYEQYF	TGTGCCAGCAGCGTAGAAGGCAGGGGATTGGCCTACGAGCAGTACTTC
TRBV11-3	NA	NA	TRBJ1-6	CASSPEEPTSNSPLHF	TGTGCCAGCAGCCCCGAAGAGCCTACGAGTAATTCACCCCTCCACTTT
TRBV2	TRBD2	NA	TRBJ2-7	CASSAGTSGIRGYF	TGTGCCAGCAGCGCCGGGACTAGCGGGATCCGGGGGTACTTC
TRBV24-1	TRBD2	NA	TRBJ2-7	CATSESLAGGSYEQYF	TGTGCCACCAGTGAATCCCTAGCGGGAGGGTCCTACGAGCAGTACTTC
TRBV6-6	TRBD1	NA	TRBJ2-7	CASSYPLTGGDEQYF	TGTGCCAGCAGTTACCCTTTGACAGGGGGCGACGAGCAGTACTTC
TRBV18	TRBD1	NA	TRBJ1-3	CASSPLPGQSSSGNTIYF	TGTGCCAGCTCACCATTACCGGGACAGTCGAGCTCTGGAAACACCATATATTTT
TRBV4-1	NA	NA	TRBJ1-5	CASSQVIGQPQHF	TGCGCCAGCAGCCAAGTGATCGGTCAGCCCCAGCATTTT
TRBV2	NA	NA	TRBJ2-7	CASRNISPEQYF	TGTGCCAGCAGAAACATATCCCCCGAGCAGTACTTC
TRBV19	NA	once	TRBJ1-1	CASRIQYRGSTEAFF	TGTGCCAGTAGAATTCAGTATAGGGGGAGCACTGAAGCTTTCTTT
TRBV7-9	TRBD1	NA	TRBJ2-7	CASSLDGTGSEQYF	TGTGCCAGCAGCTTAGATGGGACAGGTAGTGAGCAGTACTTC
TRBV27	NA	NA	TRBJ1-6	CASSSPLNSPLHF	TGTGCCAGCAGTTCCCCGCTAAATTCACCCCTCCACTTT
TRBV11-3	NA	NA	TRBJ2-7	CASSLDSRQGLREQYF	TGTGCCAGCAGCTTAGATTCGAGGCAGGGGCTGAGGGAGCAGTACTTC
TRBV11-2	TRBD1	NA	TRBJ1-4	CASSSDRVNEKLFF	TGTGCCAGCAGCTCGGACAGGGTAAATGAAAAACTGTTTTTT
TRBV6-5	TRBD2	NA	TRBJ2-7	CASSYSSGRASEQYF	TGTGCCAGCAGTTACTCGAGTGGGAGGGCCTCCGAGCAGTACTTC
TRBV9	TRBD1	NA	TRBJ2-7	CASSVDRGTYEQYF	TGTGCCAGCAGCGTAGACAGGGGGACCTACGAGCAGTACTTC
TRBV18	TRBD2	once	TRBJ2-7	CASSLTSGRSSATYEQYF	TGTGCCAGCTCACTTACTAGCGGGAGGTCTTCGGCCACCTACGAGCAGTACTTC
TRBV9	NA	NA	TRBJ1-2	CASSAQARFYGYTF	TGTGCCAGCAGCGCACAGGCCCGCTTCTATGGCTACACCTTC
TRBV3-1/TRBV3-2	NA	NA	TRBJ2-7	CASSQRAGEGEQYF	TGTGCCAGCAGCCAACGGGCAGGGGAGGGCGAGCAGTACTTC
TRBV28	NA	few	TRBJ1-2	CASSLGHSNYGYTF	TGTGCCAGCAGTTTGGGACACTCCAACTATGGCTACACCTTC
TRBV6-5	TRBD1	NA	TRBJ2-7	CASSRTGGPYEQYF	TGTGCCAGCAGTCGAACAGGGGGCCCCTACGAGCAGTACTTC
TRBV6-5	TRBD1	NA	TRBJ1-2	CASSRDRTEYGYTF	TGTGCCAGCAGTCGGGACAGGACCGAATATGGCTACACCTTC
TRBV6-5	NA	NA	TRBJ2-7	CASSRSGRGILEQYF	TGTGCCAGCAGTCGCTCGGGCAGGGGAATTTTAGAGCAGTACTTC
TRBV12-3/TRBV12-4	TRBD1	NA	TRBJ2-5	CASSPRQGETQYF	TGTGCCAGCAGTCCTAGACAGGGAGAGACCCAGTACTTC
TRBV28	TRBD1	NA	TRBJ1-6	CASSTGTGYSPLHF	TGTGCCAGCAGTACCGGGACAGGATACTCACCCCTCCACTTT
TRBV19	TRBD2	NA	TRBJ2-7	CASSMGLVYEQYF	TGTGCCAGTAGTATGGGACTAGTATACGAGCAGTACTTC